These 16 T cell receptor beta chains were sequenced from one sample in a study of T cells in Graves' hyperthyroidism and ophthalmopathy. Amplification of TCR beta CDR3 regions used RNA as the template. In the first-round RT-PCR of the TCR CDR3, the HTBI primer set was used. TCRdb re-called the multiplex PCR reads through MiXCR, storing one row per CDR3 protein. This table has around 340,000 distinct CDR3 sequences, around 16% appearing once. Specimen: blood. These receptors came from a man aged 25 to 40 with Graves' hyperthyroidism.

Ten or more counts support this clonotype. V and J are TRBV28 and TRBJ2-7, with 15 nucleotides matching TRBD2. The CDR3 loop spans 24 amino acids. Trimming took 5 bases from V and 3 from J; bases not matched to a gene: 29. Germline CDR1 and CDR2: MDHEN and SYDVKM. The CDR3 here is CASSTGLAGGRRNLLPWVVYEQYF. CDR3 in DNA: TGTGCCAGCAGTACGGGACTAGCGGGAGGTCGCCGTAACCTACTGCCGTGGGTGGTCTACGAGCAGTACTTC.

The chain recombines TRBV2 with TRBJ2-3; 11 nucleotides line up with TRBD2. After removal of 7 bases from V and 2 bases from J, the junction contained 8 bases not matched to a gene. Germline V gene data show CDR1 as SNHLY and CDR2 as FYNNEI. This CDR3 region has 16 residues. CDR3 region: CASTKELAGATDTQYF. The DNA of the CDR3 is TGTGCCAGCACCAAGGAACTAGCGGGAGCCACAGATACGCAGTATTTT.

Ten or more counts support this clonotype. The rearrangement joins TRBV29-1 to TRBJ2-2; TRBD1 agrees at 10 bases. Trimming removed 5 bases from V and 4 bases from J; junction bases left unmatched: 13. This CDR3 spans 17 amino acids. From germline, CDR1 is SQVTM and CDR2 ANQGSEA. The CDR3 region is CSVSTSRDRGGTGELFF. The CDR3 DNA reads TGCAGCGTTAGCACATCCCGGGACAGGGGAGGCACCGGGGAGCTGTTTTTT.

This clonotype was recorded many times. The chain employs TRBV29-1 and TRBJ2-7, with 10 bases aligning to TRBD2. The V segment lost 3 bases and the J segment 7 bases; nucleotides outside the gene matches: 6. Per germline, CDR1 SQVTM and CDR2 ANQGSEA. This CDR3 is built from 13 residues. The CDR3: CSVDLAGEGEQYF. The CDR3 region has the DNA TGCAGCGTTGACCTAGCGGGAGAAGGTGAGCAGTACTTC.

The rearrangement links TRBV11-2 to TRBJ2-6, with D possibly matching TRBD1 (6 bases). Germline CDR1 is SGHAT and CDR2 is FQNNGV. This CDR3 has 18 residues. V was shortened by 5 bases and J by 0 bases, with 17 bases between the two germline ends. The CDR3 coding sequence is TGTGCCAGCAGCCCCTCAGGGGCTATAATCTCTGGGGCCAACGTCCTGACTTTC. This encodes CASSPSGAIISGANVLTF.

This clonotype was observed a handful of times. This sequence joins TRBV2 and TRBJ1-2; the match to TRBD1 covers 7 bases. V lost 5 bases and J lost 8; bases outside the gene matches: 8. Germline CDR1 is SNHLY and CDR2 is FYNNEI. This CDR3 is built from 13 residues. CDR3 DNA sequence: TGTGCCAGCAGTCCTCAGGGGGGAGAGGGCTACACCTTC. It yields the protein CASSPQGGEGYTF.

This clonotype came up a few times. The rearrangement uses TRBV7-9 and TRBJ2-1, with D unclear. CDR1 is SEHNR and CDR2 is FQNEAQ in the germline V gene (reference sequence). Trimming cost V 1 base and J 3 bases, with 13 bases left between them. This CDR3 contains 16 residues. In nucleotides, the CDR3 is TGTGCCAGCAGCTTAGTAGTAGCTTTAGACTACAATGAGCAGTTCTTC. This translates into CASSLVVALDYNEQFF.

The chain is built from TRBV10-3 and TRBJ2-3, with 7 bases identical to TRBD2. The length of the CDR3 is 15 residues. V was pared by 9 bases and J by 1 base, with 10 bases of the junction left unmatched. Germline loops: CDR1 ENHRY, CDR2 SYGVKD. DNA for the CDR3: TGTGCCATTGGGGGTACTAGCGCAGGCACAGATACGCAGTATTTT. This gives the protein CAIGGTSAGTDTQYF.

There are many counts of this clonotype. In DNA, the CDR3 is TGCGCCAGCAGCCTGGGACAGGGGAGGAATCAGCCCCAGCATTTT. It encodes CASSLGQGRNQPQHF. V is TRBV4-1 and J is TRBJ1-5, with TRBD1 matching over 10 bases. Germline-derived CDR1 and CDR2 are MGHRA and YSYEKL. The V segment lost 4 bases and the J segment 4 bases; nucleotides outside the gene matches: 4. This CDR3 spans 15 amino acids.

Ten or more counts support this clonotype. The chain uses TRBV30 and TRBJ1-1; the D gene is possibly TRBD1 (5 bases). The CDR3 has 11 residues. Germline loops: CDR1 GTSNPN, CDR2 SVGIG (reference sequence). The V gene lost 8 bases and the J gene lost 2 bases, with 9 bases spanning the gap. CDR3 loop: CAGQGNTEAFF. The CDR3 DNA follows: TGTGCCGGGCAGGGTAACACTGAAGCTTTCTTT.

Ten or more counts support this clonotype. J is TRBJ2-5 and V is TRBV7-2; D possibly corresponds to TRBD1 (6 bases). V dropped 2 bases and J dropped 1 base, with 11 bases sitting between them. CDR1 is SGHTA and CDR2 is FQGNSA in the germline V gene. The CDR3 consists of 15 residues. Here the CDR3 reads CASSLQGPGQETQYF. CDR3 DNA sequence: TGTGCCAGCAGCTTACAGGGGCCTGGCCAAGAGACCCAGTACTTC.

Only a few counts were recorded for this clonotype. CDR3 in amino acids: CATSDLDTASTDTQYF. In nucleotides, the CDR3 is TGTGCCACCAGTGATTTGGACACAGCTAGCACAGATACGCAGTATTTT. V and J are TRBV24-1 and TRBJ2-3; unclear D gene. CDR1 is KGHDR, CDR2 SFDVKD, per germline. The germline V and J ends were trimmed by 0 bases and 0 bases, with 9 bases remaining between them. The CDR3 is 16 residues long.

This clonotype has a count of ten or more. The rearrangement links TRBV6-1 to TRBJ1-5; D uncertain. The CDR3 is 14 amino acids. The germline V and J ends were trimmed by 4 bases and 5 bases, with 12 bases remaining between them. CDR1 and CDR2 from the germline V gene are MNHNS and SASEGT. This CDR3 reads CASSVQGIHQPQHF. CDR3 in DNA: TGTGCCAGCAGTGTTCAAGGAATTCATCAGCCCCAGCATTTT.

This clonotype was seen just once. The V call is TRBV28, the J call TRBJ2-1; no definite D call. This CDR3 is 14 amino acids long. Trimming pared 7 bases from V and 1 base from J, leaving 11 bases between. Germline lookup yields CDR1 MDHEN and CDR2 SYDVKM. The CDR3 DNA reads as TGTGCCAGCAATCAGGCAGGTTCCTACAATGAGCAGTTCTTC. Its translation is CASNQAGSYNEQFF.

This clonotype was seen a handful of times. The rearrangement joins TRBV4-1 to TRBJ1-2; D is ambiguous. Germline CDR1 is MGHRA and CDR2 is YSYEKL. Between the trimmed V and J ends, which lost 2 bases and 4 bases, there was a span of 26 bases. This CDR3 has 19 residues. The CDR3 here is CASSQRRQTARGSSYGYTF. In nucleotides, the CDR3 is TGCGCCAGCAGCCAACGGCGGCAAACAGCTCGGGGTAGTAGCTATGGCTACACCTTC.

J is TRBJ1-2 and V is TRBV19; 10 nucleotides match TRBD1. CDR1 is LNHDA and CDR2 is SQIVND in the germline V gene (reference sequence). This CDR3 is built from 14 residues. The V segment lost 8 bases and the J segment 8 bases; nucleotides outside the gene matches: 11. The CDR3 DNA reads TGTGCCAGTGACCCCGGGACAGGGGTCGGGGGCTACACCTTC. Amino acids: CASDPGTGVGGYTF.